Detailed here is one T cell receptor (beta chain). Antigen specificity is unknown. Every bit of the isolated RNA underwent reverse transcription, so sequencing read expressed TCRB transcripts. TCRdb's copy holds only in-frame clones and misses some; the assay was immunoSEQ multiplex PCR. This table has a few hundred thousand clones, 25% to 35% appearing once. This sample was taken from a study of beta chain features in type 1 diabetes. The CDR3 is made up of 15 amino acids. Trimming pared 3 bases from V and 0 bases from J, leaving 14 bases between. From germline, CDR1 is GTSNPN and CDR2 SVGIG (reference sequence). Study-level findings and limits: TCRB CDR3s were moderately but significantly shorter in Type 1 diabetes patients in all four CD4+ subsets.

The rearrangement uses TRBV30 and TRBJ1-1; no firm D call. Sequenced input: naive CD4+ T cells from blood. This sequence originates from a man aged 18 to 29 in good health. The DNA of the CDR3 is TGTGCCTGGAGGCCTCGGGGTTTCATGAACACTGAAGCTTTCTTT. Amino acid sequence: CAWRPRGFMNTEAFF.